This record covers a single T cell receptor (beta chain). Its antigen remains unknown. A universal primer site and UMIs were added as TCR cDNA was made by 5'RACE template switching. TCRdb used MiXCR to reprocess the 5' RACE reads, holding one entry per CDR3 protein. The sample carries hundreds of thousands of distinct CDR3 sequences, around 17% recorded once. The data derive from a study of T cells after yellow fever vaccination. Background on the study: SMART-Seq v4 Ultra Low Input prepared the low-cell-number fractions.

Study-level results: The CD4 and CD8 compartments had a small share of their clonotypes in common. From the bulk population, abundant clonotypes could contaminate and appear within FACS-sorted repertoires.

Trimming took 5 bases from V and 0 from J, leaving 15 bases between them. The CDR3 spans 16 residues. The germline CDR1 and CDR2 sequences are MDHEN and SYDVKM. The chain uses TRBV28 and TRBJ2-3, with D unclear. The sequence derives from a young man who received the YFV17D yellow fever vaccine. Sequenced here: PBMCs, sampled 5 days after the first yellow fever vaccination. The CDR3 nucleotides are TGTGCCAGCAGTCTCCCCCCCTACCTTAGCACAGATACGCAGTATTTT. The encoded protein is CASSLPPYLSTDTQYF. The whole variable domain, filled in from reference TRBV28 and TRBJ2-3, reads DVKVTQSSRYLVKRTGEKVFLECVQDMDHENMFWYRQDPGLGLRLIYFSYDVKMKEKGDIPEGYSVSREKKERFSLILESASTNQTSMYLCASSLPPYLSTDTQYFGPGTRLTVL.